The clone carrying this T cell receptor beta chain was seen a handful of times. Its antigen is currently unknown. TCRdb analysed the reads with MiXCR anew, one entry per CDR3 protein. This table holds 700,000 to 900,000 distinct CDR3 sequences, 25% to 30% found once. The data originate from a study of T cell repertoires in cytomegalovirus infection. The CDR3 covers 14 residues. The V and J ends lost 6 bases and 5 bases respectively, with 11 bases between them. The germline CDR1 and CDR2 sequences are MGHRA and YSYEKL. Here the sequenced sample was cultured CD8+ T cells from PBMCs, taken from culture after CMV antigen stimulation. The clonotype originates from a human donor in good health (CMV status not recorded). Some clones in this sample may be carry-over from other donors' samples. The genes are TRBV4-1 and TRBJ1-6; D is uncertain. Here the CDR3 reads CASRAWQNNSPLHF. Written as DNA, the CDR3 is TGCGCCAGCAGGGCCTGGCAGAATAATTCACCCCTCCACTTT.